This entry features one TCR beta chain sequence. Its specificity is not known. Documented treatment: 15 to 20 received Ad26.COV2.S at low or high dose, single or two shots; 5 received placebo; per-sample allocation not given. The samples date from day 63 after the first vaccine or placebo injection. Libraries were prepared by immunoSEQ multiplex PCR; TCRdb keeps only in-frame clonotypes and omits some of them. The data show around 420,000 clones, approximately 90% seen once. The data are from a study of Ad26.COV2.S vaccination and SARS-CoV-2 variants. About the study: The vaccine Ad26.COV2.S was put into the muscle once, or twice with 56 days between.

Study results and limitations: Greater spike-specific TCR breadth was seen in vaccine recipients than in placebo recipients. Vaccine and placebo recipients had similar non-spike TCR breadth.

V was pared by 8 bases and J by 6 bases, with 8 bases of the junction left unmatched. Looked up from germline, CDR1 is MNHEY and CDR2 is SVGAGI. The CDR3 covers 13 residues. The J gene is TRBJ2-3, the V gene TRBV6-5; 7 positions match TRBD1. The clonotype comes from a person aged 18-60 years who received the Ad26.COV2.S COVID-19 vaccine or a placebo. Specimen: peripheral blood, collected in a trial of Ad26.COV2.S vaccine versus placebo. The DNA for the CDR3 is TGTGCCAGCGCGGTACAGGGGAAGGATACGCAGTATTTT. This codes for CASAVQGKDTQYF.